The rows below give T cell receptor beta chains drawn from one sample of a study of blood T cell repertoires in COVID-19. TCRdb keeps only in-frame clones here, not all; method: immunoSEQ multiplex PCR. The table lists about 42,000 clones, 84% of them singletons. Sample: peripheral blood. Every receptor here comes from a human donor in a cohort sampled during active COVID-19. CDR3s include the opening cysteine and the closing phenylalanine or tryptophan. The order of the fields is D gene, J gene, clone size, V gene, CDR3 protein, CDR3 DNA. The D gene is left open where the match is weak. For some rows the clone size is stated as once, few or many, or as a class when expanded; others skip it.

>.|TRBJ1-6|.|TRBV6-6
CASSLWPRQIYNSPLHF
TGTGCCAGCAGTCTCTGGCCCCGACAGATTTATAATTCACCCCTCCACTTT
>TRBD1|TRBJ2-7|.|TRBV7-2
CASSLDRSGTVYYEQYF
TGTGCCAGCAGCTTAGATCGTTCCGGGACAGTTTACTACGAGCAGTACTTC
>.|TRBJ2-7|.|TRBV19
CASSRSGVGAREQYF
TGTGCCAGTAGTCGGAGTGGTGTGGGAGCGCGCGAGCAGTACTTC
>.|TRBJ1-3|.|TRBV5-4
CASSLDRTSGNTIYF
TGTGCCAGCAGTCTCGACAGGACCTCTGGAAACACCATATATTTT
>.|TRBJ2-7|.|TRBV18
CASSPPSASTGSYEQYF
TGTGCCAGCTCACCACCAAGCGCTTCGACAGGATCCTACGAGCAGTACTTC
>.|TRBJ1-4|.|TRBV6-2/TRBV6-3
CASSYSTRGKSEKLFF
TGTGCCAGCAGTTACTCTACGCGGGGGAAAAGTGAAAAACTGTTTTTT
>.|TRBJ2-4|.|TRBV2
CASSHGGSGNIQYF
TGTGCCAGCAGTCATGGCGGGTCGGGGAACATTCAGTACTTC
>.|TRBJ1-2|.|TRBV19
CASSISAGDYGYTF
TGTGCCAGTAGTATTTCGGCAGGGGACTATGGCTACACCTTC
>.|TRBJ1-3|few|TRBV18
CASSTVQGSGGNTIYF
TGTGCCAGCTCAACCGTACAGGGTTCGGGTGGAAACACCATATATTTT
>TRBD1|TRBJ1-6|.|TRBV11-2
CASSGQGVSPLHF
TGTGCCAGCAGCGGACAGGGTGTATCACCCCTCCACTTT
>TRBD1|TRBJ1-4|.|TRBV19
CASSPRTGGTVEKLFF
TGTGCCAGTAGCCCGAGGACAGGAGGTACAGTTGAAAAACTGTTTTTT
>TRBD1|TRBJ1-1|.|TRBV5-1
CASSLGTDTEAFF
TGCGCCAGCAGCCTAGGGACAGACACTGAAGCTTTCTTT
>TRBD1|TRBJ2-5|.|TRBV29-1
CSVEENRGETQYF
TGCAGCGTTGAAGAAAACAGGGGAGAGACCCAGTACTTC
>.|TRBJ1-1|few|TRBV7-9
CASSWTEAFF
TGTGCCAGCAGCTGGACAGAAGCTTTCTTT
>.|TRBJ2-2|.|TRBV5-1
CASSLGAANTGELFF
TGCGCCAGCAGCTTGGGGGCCGCGAACACCGGGGAGCTGTTTTTT
>.|TRBJ1-2|.|TRBV6-5
CASSYEAGNYGYTF
TGTGCCAGCAGTTACGAGGCCGGGAATTATGGCTACACCTTC
>TRBD1|TRBJ2-3|once|TRBV7-6
CASSLGQGGSSDTQYF
TGTGCCAGCAGCTTAGGACAGGGGGGGAGTTCAGATACGCAGTATTTT
>TRBD1|TRBJ1-6|.|TRBV12-5
CASGLVPKRGPSSYNSPLHF
TGTGCTAGTGGTTTGGTACCCAAGAGGGGGCCGAGCTCCTATAATTCACCCCTCCACTTT
>TRBD1|TRBJ1-1|.|TRBV28
CASSPTGGTEAFF
TGTGCCAGCAGTCCGACAGGGGGCACTGAAGCTTTCTTT
>.|TRBJ2-1|.|TRBV24-1
CATSGSHGPVYNEQFF
TGTGCCACCAGTGGGAGCCACGGTCCTGTCTACAATGAGCAGTTCTTC
>TRBD1|TRBJ2-2|.|TRBV7-6
CASSPRQGANTGELFF
TGTGCCAGCAGCCCCCGACAGGGGGCGAACACCGGGGAGCTGTTTTTT
>.|TRBJ2-2|once|TRBV29-1
CSVEKWGGTNTGELFF
TGCAGCGTTGAAAAATGGGGCGGAACGAACACCGGGGAGCTGTTTTTT
>TRBD2|TRBJ2-3|.|TRBV5-1
CASSLGSGGSGTDTQYF
TGCGCCAGCAGCTTGGGAAGCGGGGGTAGCGGCACAGATACGCAGTATTTT
>TRBD2|TRBJ2-5|once|TRBV11-2
CASSLGLAGKQGETQYF
TGTGCCAGCAGCCTGGGACTAGCGGGGAAGCAGGGGGAGACCCAGTACTTC
>.|TRBJ2-2|.|TRBV5-4
CATKQGGDTGELFF
TGTGCCACCAAGCAGGGGGGAGACACCGGGGAGCTGTTTTTT
>.|TRBJ2-1|few|TRBV6-5
CASSPLGSEQFF
TGTGCCAGCAGCCCCTTGGGGAGTGAGCAGTTCTTC
>.|TRBJ2-1|.|TRBV5-6
CASSSYSNEQFF
TGTGCCAGCAGCTCATACAGCAATGAGCAGTTCTTC
>TRBD2|TRBJ2-1|.|TRBV5-1
CASSLRLAGSYNEQFF
TGCGCCAGCAGCTTGAGATTAGCGGGGTCCTACAATGAGCAGTTCTTC
>TRBD2|TRBJ2-1|.|TRBV6-1
CASSERLAVSYNEQFF
TGTGCCAGCAGTGAGAGACTAGCGGTCTCCTACAATGAGCAGTTCTTC
>.|TRBJ1-1|.|TRBV7-2
CASSLHARGTEAFF
TGTGCCAGCAGCTTACACGCGCGAGGCACTGAAGCTTTCTTT
>.|TRBJ1-1|.|TRBV5-1
CASSLGGGAGNTEAFF
TGCGCCAGCAGCTTGGGTGGGGGCGCGGGGAACACTGAAGCTTTCTTT
>TRBD1|TRBJ1-2|.|TRBV6-1
CASSDPGQGNYGYTF
TGTGCCAGCAGTGATCCGGGACAGGGTAACTATGGCTACACCTTC
>.|TRBJ2-2|.|TRBV7-8
CASSARQGGTGELFF
TGTGCCAGCAGCGCGCGACAGGGAGGAACCGGGGAGCTGTTTTTT
>TRBD1|TRBJ1-1|.|TRBV10-1
CASSTGVDTEAFF
TGCGCCAGCAGTACAGGGGTTGACACTGAAGCTTTCTTT
>TRBD1|TRBJ2-7|.|TRBV4-2
CASSQSKGAYSYEQYF
TGTGCCAGCAGCCAGTCCAAGGGGGCATATTCCTACGAGCAGTACTTC
>TRBD1|TRBJ1-5|.|TRBV2
CASSKGQANQPQHF
TGTGCCAGCAGTAAGGGACAGGCGAATCAGCCCCAGCATTTT
>TRBD2|TRBJ2-3|.|TRBV9
CASSEPGGNTDTQYF
TGTGCCAGCAGCGAACCGGGAGGAAACACAGATACGCAGTATTTT
>TRBD1|TRBJ2-2|.|TRBV3-1/TRBV3-2
CASSRARSRQGGTGELFF
TGTGCCAGCAGCCGCGCGAGAAGCAGACAGGGTGGTACCGGGGAGCTGTTTTTT
>TRBD2|TRBJ2-5|.|TRBV28
CASSPRLAGGRETQYF
TGTGCCAGCAGCCCGCGACTAGCGGGGGGGCGAGAGACCCAGTACTTC
>.|TRBJ2-7|.|TRBV4-3
CASSQDYRGTYEQYF
TGCGCCAGCAGCCAAGACTATCGGGGAACCTACGAGCAGTACTTC
>.|TRBJ2-1|.|TRBV10-2
CASSRATGTSYNEQFF
TGCGCCAGCAGCCGAGCGACAGGGACTAGTTACAATGAGCAGTTCTTC
>TRBD2|TRBJ2-3|.|TRBV29-1
CILGLAKSQDTQYF
TGCATCCTAGGACTAGCGAAGTCCCAGGATACGCAGTATTTT
>TRBD1|TRBJ1-2|once|TRBV5-5
CASSEGDSYYGYTF
TGTGCCAGCAGCGAAGGGGACAGTTACTATGGCTACACCTTC
>.|TRBJ1-6|once|TRBV11-3
CASSLESVNSPLHF
TGTGCCAGCAGCTTAGAATCCGTTAATTCACCCCTCCACTTT
>TRBD1|TRBJ2-3|.|TRBV9
CASSVGTGGNTDTQYF
TGTGCCAGCAGCGTAGGGACAGGGGGGAACACAGATACGCAGTATTTT
>TRBD1|TRBJ1-2|.|TRBV19
CASSFGQGYGYTF
TGTGCCAGTAGTTTCGGACAGGGTTATGGCTACACCTTC
>.|TRBJ2-5|many|TRBV10-3
CAIKGGQPHQETQYF
TGTGCCATCAAGGGGGGACAGCCCCATCAAGAGACCCAGTACTTC
>TRBD1|TRBJ1-2|.|TRBV3-1/TRBV3-2
CASSQGTDPYGYTF
TGTGCCAGCAGCCAGGGGACAGACCCCTATGGCTACACCTTC
>.|TRBJ1-1|.|TRBV19
CASTLGSRTEAFF
TGTGCCAGTACATTAGGTTCGCGGACTGAAGCTTTCTTT
>.|TRBJ1-4|.|TRBV5-8
CASSLGTEKTNEKLFF
TGTGCCAGCAGCTTGGGGACAGAGAAAACTAATGAAAAACTGTTTTTT
>.|TRBJ1-2|.|TRBV6-4
CASIFPWRGEGLCGYTF
TGTGCCAGCATCTTCCCCTGGCGGGGGGAAGGGCTTTGTGGCTACACCTTC
>.|TRBJ1-2|once|TRBV7-2
CASSPKDSMVRGYTF
TGTGCCAGCAGCCCGAAGGACAGTATGGTCCGTGGCTACACCTTC
>.|TRBJ2-4|once|TRBV6-2/TRBV6-3
CASSYSDSGQNIQYF
TGTGCCAGCAGTTACAGCGACAGCGGGCAAAACATTCAGTACTTC
>TRBD2|TRBJ2-2|.|TRBV11-1
CASRPPSGGLNGELFF
TGTGCCAGCAGACCTCCCAGCGGGGGTTTAAACGGGGAGCTGTTTTTT
>TRBD2|TRBJ2-2|.|TRBV7-9
CASSPGLAGGYANTGELFF
TGTGCCAGCAGCCCGGGACTAGCGGGGGGGTACGCGAACACCGGGGAGCTGTTTTTT
>.|TRBJ1-3|.|TRBV4-1
CASSQDPYFSGNTIYF
TGCGCCAGCAGCCAAGATCCCTACTTCTCTGGAAACACCATATATTTT